This record concerns one TCR beta chain sequence. TCRdb analysed the 5' RACE reads with MiXCR anew, one entry per CDR3 protein. The sample consists of under 60,000 distinct CDR3 sequences, around 28% of them appearing once. CD25-based Treg depletion was applied to purified naive CD4+ T cells. CDR1 is LGHDT, CDR2 YNNKEL, per germline (reference sequence). The V gene end was trimmed by 1 base and the J gene end by 10 bases; junction bases not matched to a gene: 15. CDR3 length equals 16 residues. The V gene is TRBV3-1, the J gene TRBJ1-1; 7 nucleotides line up with TRBD1. This TCR came from a female donor with breast cancer. The specimen was naive CD4+ T cells sorted from blood. Noted subset: naive CD4+ T cells, CD4+CD45RA+CD25-. The CDR3 DNA reads as TGTGCCAGCAGCCAAGGACGGAGGGACAGAAGCAGCGGAGCTTTCTTT. Translated: CASSQGRRDRSSGAFF.